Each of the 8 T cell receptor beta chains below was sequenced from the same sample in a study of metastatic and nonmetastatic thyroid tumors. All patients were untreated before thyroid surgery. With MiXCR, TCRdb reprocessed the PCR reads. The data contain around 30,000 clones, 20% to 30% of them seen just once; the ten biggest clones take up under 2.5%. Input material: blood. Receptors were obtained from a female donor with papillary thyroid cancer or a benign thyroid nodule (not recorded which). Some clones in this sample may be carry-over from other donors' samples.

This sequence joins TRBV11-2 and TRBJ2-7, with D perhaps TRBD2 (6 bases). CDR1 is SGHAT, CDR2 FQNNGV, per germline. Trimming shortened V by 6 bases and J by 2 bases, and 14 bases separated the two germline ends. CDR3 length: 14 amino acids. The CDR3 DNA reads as TGTGCCAGCAGACATACAGCGGGTACCTACGAGCAGTACTTC. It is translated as CASRHTAGTYEQYF.

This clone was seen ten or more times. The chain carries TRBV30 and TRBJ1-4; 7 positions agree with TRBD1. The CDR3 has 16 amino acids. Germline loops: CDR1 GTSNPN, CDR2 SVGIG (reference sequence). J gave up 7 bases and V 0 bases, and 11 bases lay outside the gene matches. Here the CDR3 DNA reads TGTGCCTGGAGTGTATCCGGGAGGGGGCGGCGTGAAAAACTGTTTTTT. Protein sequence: CAWSVSGRGRREKLFF.

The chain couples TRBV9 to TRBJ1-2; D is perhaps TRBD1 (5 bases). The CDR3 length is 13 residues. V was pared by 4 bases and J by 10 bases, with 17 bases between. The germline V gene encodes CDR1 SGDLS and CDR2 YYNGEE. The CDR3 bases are TGTGCCAGCAGCCCGGCAGGGACCTCATACTACACCTTC. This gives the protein CASSPAGTSYYTF.

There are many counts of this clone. CDR3 DNA sequence: TGTGCCAGCAGCCAAGCCTTGAACACTGAAGCTTTCTTT. Amino acids: CASSQALNTEAFF. The chain has TRBV3-1 and TRBJ1-1; D call uncertain. Per the germline V gene, CDR1 is LGHDT and CDR2 is YNNKEL (reference sequence). CDR3 size: 13 residues. The germline V and J ends were trimmed by 1 base and 0 bases, with 3 bases remaining between them. The complete variable domain, with remaining parts taken from reference TRBV3-1 and TRBJ1-1, reads DTAVSQTPKYLVTQMGNDKSIKCEQNLGHDTMYWYKQDSKKFLKIMFSYNNKELIINETVPNRFSPKSPDKAHLNLHINSLELGDSAVYFCASSQALNTEAFFGQGTRLTVV.

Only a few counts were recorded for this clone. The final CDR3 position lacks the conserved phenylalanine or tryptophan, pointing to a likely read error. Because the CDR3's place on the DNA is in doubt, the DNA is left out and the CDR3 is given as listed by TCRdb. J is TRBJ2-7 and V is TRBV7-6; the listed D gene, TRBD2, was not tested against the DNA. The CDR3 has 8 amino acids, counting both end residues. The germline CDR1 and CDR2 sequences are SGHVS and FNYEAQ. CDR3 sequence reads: CASSPLAG.

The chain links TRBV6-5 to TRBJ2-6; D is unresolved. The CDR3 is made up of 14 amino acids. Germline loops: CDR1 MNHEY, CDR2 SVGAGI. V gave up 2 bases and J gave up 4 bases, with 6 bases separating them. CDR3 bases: TGTGCCAGCAGTTACAGATGGGGGGCCAACGTCCTGACTTTC. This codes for CASSYRWGANVLTF.

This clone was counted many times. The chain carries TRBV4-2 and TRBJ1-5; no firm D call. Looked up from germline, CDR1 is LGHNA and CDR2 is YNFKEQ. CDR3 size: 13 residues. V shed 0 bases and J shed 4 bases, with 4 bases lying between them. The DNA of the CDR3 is TGTGCCAGCAGCCAAGACGTAAATCAGCCCCAGCATTTT. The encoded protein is CASSQDVNQPQHF.

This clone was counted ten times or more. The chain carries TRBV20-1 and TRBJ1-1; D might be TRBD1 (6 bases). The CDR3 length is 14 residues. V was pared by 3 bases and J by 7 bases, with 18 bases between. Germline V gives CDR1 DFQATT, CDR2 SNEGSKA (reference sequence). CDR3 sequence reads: CSASNLRKGGEAFF. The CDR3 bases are TGCAGTGCTAGTAACCTCAGGAAAGGGGGTGAAGCTTTCTTT.